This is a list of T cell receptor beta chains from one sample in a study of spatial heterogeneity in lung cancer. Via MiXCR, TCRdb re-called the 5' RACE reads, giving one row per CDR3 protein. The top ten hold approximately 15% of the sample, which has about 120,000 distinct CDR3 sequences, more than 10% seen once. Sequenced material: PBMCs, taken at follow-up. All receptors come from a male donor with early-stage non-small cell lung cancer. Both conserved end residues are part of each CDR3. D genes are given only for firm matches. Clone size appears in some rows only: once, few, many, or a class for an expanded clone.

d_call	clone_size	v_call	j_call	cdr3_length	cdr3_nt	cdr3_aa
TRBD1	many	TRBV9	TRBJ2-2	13	TGTGCCAGTACGGGACAGGGAGCCGGGGAGCTGTTTTTT	CASTGQGAGELFF
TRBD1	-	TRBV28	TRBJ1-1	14	TGTGCCAGCAGCAGACAGGGACGGAACACTGAAGCTTTCTTT	CASSRQGRNTEAFF
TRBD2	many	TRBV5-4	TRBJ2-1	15	TGTGCCAGCAGCCTAGCGGGGGGGCTGGTCAATGAGCAGTTCTTC	CASSLAGGLVNEQFF
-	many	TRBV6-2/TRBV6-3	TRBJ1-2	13	TGTGCCAGCAGGTGGGATACAGGGAACGGATACACCTTC	CASRWDTGNGYTF
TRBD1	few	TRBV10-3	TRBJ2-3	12	TGTGCCATCAGAGGGACAGGAGATACGCAGTATTTT	CAIRGTGDTQYF
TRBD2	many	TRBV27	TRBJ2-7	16	TGTGCCAGCAGTCCCAACGGACTAGCGGGGGGGTACGAGCAGTACTTC	CASSPNGLAGGYEQYF
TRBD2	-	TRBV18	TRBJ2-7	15	TGTGCCAGCTCACCGTCTAGCGGGGGCTCCTACGAGCAGTACTTC	CASSPSSGGSYEQYF
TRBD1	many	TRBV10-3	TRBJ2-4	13	TGTGCCATCAGACCGGGACAGGGAACTTTTCAGTACTTC	CAIRPGQGTFQYF
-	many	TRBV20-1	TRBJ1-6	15	TGCAGTGCTAGTAAATTCGGCCAGCGGAATTCACCCCTCCACTTT	CSASKFGQRNSPLHF
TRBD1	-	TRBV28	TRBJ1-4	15	TGTGCCAGCAGGGGACAGACCGCAACTAATGAAAAACTGTTTTTT	CASRGQTATNEKLFF
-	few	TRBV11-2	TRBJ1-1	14	TGTGCCAGCAGCTTAAGGGGTAAGAACACTGAAGCTTTCTTT	CASSLRGKNTEAFF
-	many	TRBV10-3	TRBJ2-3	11	TGTGCCATCAGGGGCACAGATACGCAGTATTTT	CAIRGTDTQYF
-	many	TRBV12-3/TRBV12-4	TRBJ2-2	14	TGTGCCAGCAGTTCCCGGACCGGCGGCGGGGAGCTGTTTTTT	CASSSRTGGGELFF
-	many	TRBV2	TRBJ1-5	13	TGCGCCAGCAGTGATGGGGGAAATCAGCCCCAGCATTTT	CASSDGGNQPQHF
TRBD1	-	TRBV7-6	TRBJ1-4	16	TGTGCCAGCAGAGCGTCGTCCGGGACAGGGAGGGAAAAACTGTTTTTT	CASRASSGTGREKLFF
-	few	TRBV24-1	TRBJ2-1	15	TGTGCCACCAGTCAAGGGGGAGATCAATACAATGAGCAGTTCTTC	CATSQGGDQYNEQFF